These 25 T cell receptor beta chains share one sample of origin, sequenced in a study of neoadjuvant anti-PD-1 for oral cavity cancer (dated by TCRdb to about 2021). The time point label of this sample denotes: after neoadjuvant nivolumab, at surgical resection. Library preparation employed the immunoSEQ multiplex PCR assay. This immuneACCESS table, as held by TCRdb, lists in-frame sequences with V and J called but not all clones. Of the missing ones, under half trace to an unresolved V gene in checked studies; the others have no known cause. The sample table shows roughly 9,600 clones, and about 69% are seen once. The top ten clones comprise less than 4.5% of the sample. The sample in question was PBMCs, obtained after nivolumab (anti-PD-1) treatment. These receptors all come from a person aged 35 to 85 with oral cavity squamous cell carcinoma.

DNA of the CDR3: TGTGCCAGCAGTGGCCGGAGCGGGCCAAGCTCCTACAATGAGCAGTTCTTC. This translates into CASSGRSGPSSYNEQFF. V gene TRBV27 combines with J gene TRBJ2-1; D might be TRBD2 (6 bases). V shed 5 bases and J shed 0 bases, with 17 bases lying between them. CDR3 length: 17 residues. The germline V gene has CDR1 MNHEY and CDR2 SMNVEV (reference sequence).

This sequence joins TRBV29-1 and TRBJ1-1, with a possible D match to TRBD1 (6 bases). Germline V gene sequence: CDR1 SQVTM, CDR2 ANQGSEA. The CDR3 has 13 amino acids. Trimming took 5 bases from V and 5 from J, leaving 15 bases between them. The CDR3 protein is CSVQTGMGTEAFF. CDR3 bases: TGCAGCGTTCAAACAGGGATGGGGACTGAAGCTTTCTTT.

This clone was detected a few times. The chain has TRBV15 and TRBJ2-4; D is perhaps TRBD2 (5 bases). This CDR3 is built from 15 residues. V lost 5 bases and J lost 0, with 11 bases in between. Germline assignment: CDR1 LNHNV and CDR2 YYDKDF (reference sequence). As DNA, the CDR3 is TGTGCCACCAGCCAACCCGAGGGAGCCAAAAACATTCAGTACTTC. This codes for CATSQPEGAKNIQYF.

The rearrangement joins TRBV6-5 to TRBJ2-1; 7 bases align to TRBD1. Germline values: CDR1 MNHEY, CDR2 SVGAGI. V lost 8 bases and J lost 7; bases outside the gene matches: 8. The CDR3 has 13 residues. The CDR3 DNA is TGTGCCAGCGGGACAGTCAAATGGAATGAGCAGTTCTTC. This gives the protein CASGTVKWNEQFF.

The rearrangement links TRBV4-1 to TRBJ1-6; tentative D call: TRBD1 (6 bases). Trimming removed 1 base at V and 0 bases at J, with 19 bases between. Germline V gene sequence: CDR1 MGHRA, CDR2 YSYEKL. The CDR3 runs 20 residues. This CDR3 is CASSQGAPGDVSSYNSPLHF. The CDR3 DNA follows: TGCGCCAGCAGCCAAGGGGCCCCAGGGGACGTAAGCTCCTATAATTCACCCCTCCACTTT.

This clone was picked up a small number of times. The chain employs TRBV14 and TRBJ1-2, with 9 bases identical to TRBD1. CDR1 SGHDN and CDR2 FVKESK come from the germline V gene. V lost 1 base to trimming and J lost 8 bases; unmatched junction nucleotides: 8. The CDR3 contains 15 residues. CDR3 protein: CASSQGGTGFRGYTF. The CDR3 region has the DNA TGTGCCAGCAGCCAAGGGGGGACAGGGTTTCGGGGCTACACCTTC. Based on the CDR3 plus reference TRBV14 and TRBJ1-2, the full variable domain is EAGVTQFPSHSVIEKGQTVTLRCDPISGHDNLYWYRRVMGKEIKFLLHFVKESKQDESGMPNNRFLAERTGGTYSTLKVQPAELEDSGVYFCASSQGGTGFRGYTFGSGTRLTVV.

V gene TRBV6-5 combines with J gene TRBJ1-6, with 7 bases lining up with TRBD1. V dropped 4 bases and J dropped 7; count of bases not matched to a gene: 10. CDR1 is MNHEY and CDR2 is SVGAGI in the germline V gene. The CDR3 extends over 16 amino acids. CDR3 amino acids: CASSSPPGTANSPLHF. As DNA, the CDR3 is TGTGCCAGCAGTTCCCCGCCCGGGACAGCGAATTCACCCCTCCACTTT.

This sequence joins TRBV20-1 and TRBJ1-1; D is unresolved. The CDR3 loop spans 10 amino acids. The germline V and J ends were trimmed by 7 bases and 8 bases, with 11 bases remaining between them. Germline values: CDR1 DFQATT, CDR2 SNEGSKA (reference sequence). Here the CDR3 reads CSDARGEAFF. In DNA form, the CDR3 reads TGCAGTGACGCCCGAGGGGAAGCTTTCTTT.

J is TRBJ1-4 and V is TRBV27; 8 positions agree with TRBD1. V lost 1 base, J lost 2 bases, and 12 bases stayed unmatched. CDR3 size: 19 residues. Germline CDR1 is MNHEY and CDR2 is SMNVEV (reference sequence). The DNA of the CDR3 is TGTGCCAGCAGTTTATTGGCCGGGACAGGTCTTAGTACTAATGAAAAACTGTTTTTT. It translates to CASSLLAGTGLSTNEKLFF.

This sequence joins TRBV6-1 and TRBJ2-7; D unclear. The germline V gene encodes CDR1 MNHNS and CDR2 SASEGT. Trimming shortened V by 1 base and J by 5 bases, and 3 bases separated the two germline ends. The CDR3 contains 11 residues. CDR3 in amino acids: CASSEVNEQYF. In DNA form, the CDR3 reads TGTGCCAGCAGTGAAGTAAACGAGCAGTACTTC.

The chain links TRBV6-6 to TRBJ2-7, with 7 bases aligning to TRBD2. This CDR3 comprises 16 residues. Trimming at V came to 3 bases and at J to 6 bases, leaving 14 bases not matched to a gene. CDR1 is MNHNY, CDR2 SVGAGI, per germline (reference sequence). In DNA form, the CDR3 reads TGTGCCAGCAGTTATACCCCTAGCGGAGTGAGAATCGAGCAGTACTTC. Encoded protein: CASSYTPSGVRIEQYF.

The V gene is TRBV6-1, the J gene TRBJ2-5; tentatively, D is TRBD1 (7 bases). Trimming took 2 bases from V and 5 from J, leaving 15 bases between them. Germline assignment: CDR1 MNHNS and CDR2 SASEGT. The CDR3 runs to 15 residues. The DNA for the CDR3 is TGTGCCAGCAGTGAACTGGAGGGGGCGCCGGAGACCCAGTACTTC. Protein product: CASSELEGAPETQYF.

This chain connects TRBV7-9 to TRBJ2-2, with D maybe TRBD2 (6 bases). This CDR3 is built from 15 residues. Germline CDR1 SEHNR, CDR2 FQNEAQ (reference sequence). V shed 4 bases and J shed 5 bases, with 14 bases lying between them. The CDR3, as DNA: TGTGCCAGCAGCTCGGGAGCTAGCGTGACCGGGGAGCTGTTTTTT. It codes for CASSSGASVTGELFF.

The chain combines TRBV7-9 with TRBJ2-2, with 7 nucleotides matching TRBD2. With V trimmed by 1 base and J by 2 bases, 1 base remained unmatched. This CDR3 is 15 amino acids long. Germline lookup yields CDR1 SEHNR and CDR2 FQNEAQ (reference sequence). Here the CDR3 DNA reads TGTGCCAGCAGCTTAGGGGACTATAACACCGGGGAGCTGTTTTTT. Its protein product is CASSLGDYNTGELFF.

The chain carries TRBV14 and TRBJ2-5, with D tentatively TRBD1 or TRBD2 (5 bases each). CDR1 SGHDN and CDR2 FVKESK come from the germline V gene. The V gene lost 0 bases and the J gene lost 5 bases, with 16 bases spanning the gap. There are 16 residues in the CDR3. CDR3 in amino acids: CASSQDGERGRETQYF. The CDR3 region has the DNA TGTGCCAGCAGCCAAGATGGCGAGAGGGGCCGGGAGACCCAGTACTTC.

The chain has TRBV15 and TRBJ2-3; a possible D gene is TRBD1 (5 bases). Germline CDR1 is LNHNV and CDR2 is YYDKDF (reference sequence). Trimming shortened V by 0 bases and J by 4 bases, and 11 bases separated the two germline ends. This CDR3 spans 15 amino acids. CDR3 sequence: CATSREGVGSDTQYF. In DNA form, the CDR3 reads TGTGCCACCAGCAGAGAAGGGGTTGGCTCAGATACGCAGTATTTT.

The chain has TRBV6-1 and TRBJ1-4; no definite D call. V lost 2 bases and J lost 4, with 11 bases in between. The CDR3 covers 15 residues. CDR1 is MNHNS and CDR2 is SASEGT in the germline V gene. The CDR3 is CASSEIGQVNEKLFF. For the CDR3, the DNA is TGTGCCAGCAGTGAAATCGGGCAGGTTAATGAAAAACTGTTTTTT.

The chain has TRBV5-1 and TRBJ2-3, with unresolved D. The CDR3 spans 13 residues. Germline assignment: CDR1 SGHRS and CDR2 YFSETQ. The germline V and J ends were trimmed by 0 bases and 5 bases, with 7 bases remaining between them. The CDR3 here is CASSLELGDTQYF. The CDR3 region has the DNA TGCGCCAGCAGCTTGGAGCTAGGAGATACGCAGTATTTT. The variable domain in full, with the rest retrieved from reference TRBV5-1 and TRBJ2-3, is KAGVTQTPRYLIKTRGQQVTLSCSPISGHRSVSWYQQTPGQGLQFLFEYFSETQRNKGNFPGRFSGRQFSNSRSEMNVSTLELGDSALYLCASSLELGDTQYFGPGTRLTVL.

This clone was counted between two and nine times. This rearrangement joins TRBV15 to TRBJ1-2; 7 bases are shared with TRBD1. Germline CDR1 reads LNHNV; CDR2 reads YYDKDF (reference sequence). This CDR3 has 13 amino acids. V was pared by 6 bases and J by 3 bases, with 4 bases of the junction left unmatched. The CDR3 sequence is CATRTGLDYGYTF. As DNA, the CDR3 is TGTGCCACCAGGACAGGGTTAGACTATGGCTACACCTTC.

This CDR3 reads CASSWTGNQPQHF. CDR3 nucleotides: TGTGCCAGTAGTTGGACAGGGAATCAGCCCCAGCATTTT. V usage is TRBV19 and J usage is TRBJ1-5, with 8 nucleotides matching TRBD1. The CDR3 length is 13 residues. Trimming cost V 5 bases and J 4 bases; bases outside gene matches: 1. Looked up from germline, CDR1 is LNHDA and CDR2 is SQIVND (reference sequence).

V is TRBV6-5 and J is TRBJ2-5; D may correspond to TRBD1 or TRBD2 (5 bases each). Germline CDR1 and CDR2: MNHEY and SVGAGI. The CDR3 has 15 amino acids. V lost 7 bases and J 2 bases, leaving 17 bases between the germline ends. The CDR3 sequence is CASTLYRGRQETQYF. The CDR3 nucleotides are TGTGCCAGCACCCTCTATAGGGGACGGCAAGAGACCCAGTACTTC.

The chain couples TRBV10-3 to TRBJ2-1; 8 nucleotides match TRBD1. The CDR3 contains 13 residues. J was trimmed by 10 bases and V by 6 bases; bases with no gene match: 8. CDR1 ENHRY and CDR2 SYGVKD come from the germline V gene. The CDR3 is CAISQTGEKEQFF. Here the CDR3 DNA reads TGTGCCATCAGCCAGACAGGGGAAAAGGAGCAGTTCTTC.

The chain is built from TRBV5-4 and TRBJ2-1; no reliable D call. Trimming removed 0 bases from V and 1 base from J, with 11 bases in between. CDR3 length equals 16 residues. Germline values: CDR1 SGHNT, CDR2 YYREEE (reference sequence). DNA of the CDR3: TGTGCCAGCAGCTTGGTTCCAGAAATTTCCTACAATGAGCAGTTCTTC. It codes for CASSLVPEISYNEQFF. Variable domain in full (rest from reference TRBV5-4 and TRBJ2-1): ETGVTQSPTHLIKTRGQQVTLRCSSQSGHNTVSWYQQALGQGPQFIFQYYREEENGRGNFPPRFSGLQFPNYSSELNVNALELDDSALYLCASSLVPEISYNEQFFGPGTRLTVL.

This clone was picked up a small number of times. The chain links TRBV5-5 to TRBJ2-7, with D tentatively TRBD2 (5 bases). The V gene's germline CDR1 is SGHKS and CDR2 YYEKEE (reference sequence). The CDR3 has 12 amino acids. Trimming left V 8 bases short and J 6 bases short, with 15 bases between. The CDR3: CASSTGIGEQYF. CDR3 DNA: TGTGCCAGTTCGACGGGAATTGGCGAGCAGTACTTC. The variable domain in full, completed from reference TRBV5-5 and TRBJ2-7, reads DAGVTQSPTHLIKTRGQQVTLRCSPISGHKSVSWYQQVLGQGPQFIFQYYEKEERGRGNFPDRFSARQFPNYSSELNVNALLLGDSALYLCASSTGIGEQYFGPGTRLTVT.

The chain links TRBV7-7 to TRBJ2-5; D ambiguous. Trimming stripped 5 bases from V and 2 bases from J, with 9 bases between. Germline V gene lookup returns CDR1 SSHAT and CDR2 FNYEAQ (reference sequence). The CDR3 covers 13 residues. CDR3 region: CASSPPSQETQYF. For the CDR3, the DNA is TGTGCCAGCAGCCCACCCTCACAAGAGACCCAGTACTTC.